This is a list of T cell receptor beta chains from one sample in a study of blood T cell repertoires in COVID-19. Profiling relied on immunoSEQ multiplex PCR, and the TCRdb table lists in-frame clones only, not all of them. The sample has approximately 110,000 clones; 65% to 90% are singletons. The sample consisted of peripheral blood. The receptors originated from a woman of 80 years or more with active or convalescent COVID-19. CDR3s include the opening cysteine and the closing phenylalanine or tryptophan.

v_gene: TRBV19
j_gene: TRBJ1-3
CDR3aa: CASSGMRHSVGAGNTIYF

v_gene: TRBV7-8
j_gene: TRBJ2-3
CDR3aa: CASSHREAGGPDTQYF

v_gene: TRBV5-8
j_gene: TRBJ1-1
CDR3aa: CASSLRGAGTEAFF

v_gene: TRBV7-8
j_gene: TRBJ2-1
CDR3aa: CASSLGLRGGSGSNNEQFF

v_gene: TRBV14
j_gene: TRBJ2-1
CDR3aa: CASSWPGLPYNEQFF

v_gene: TRBV28
j_gene: TRBJ2-2
CDR3aa: CASRGTGGGRITGELFF

v_gene: TRBV27
j_gene: TRBJ2-1
CDR3aa: CASSFGQTYPYNEQFF

v_gene: TRBV5-4
j_gene: TRBJ2-7
CDR3aa: CASSSPRGYEQYF

v_gene: TRBV6-6
j_gene: TRBJ2-7
CDR3aa: CASSYIPGGAGGPNSYEQYF

v_gene: TRBV7-9
j_gene: TRBJ1-4
CDR3aa: CASSPVGGHNEKLFF

v_gene: TRBV11-2
j_gene: TRBJ2-7
CDR3aa: CASSAQPERIEQYF

v_gene: TRBV4-1
j_gene: TRBJ2-1
CDR3aa: CASSRGGPGNNEQFF

v_gene: TRBV5-4
j_gene: TRBJ2-7
CDR3aa: CASRVGGTGGFSEQYF

v_gene: TRBV3-1/TRBV3-2
j_gene: TRBJ2-7
CDR3aa: CASSQDPHLNYEQYF

v_gene: TRBV7-6
j_gene: TRBJ1-1
CDR3aa: CASSLAYPGSGNTEAFF

v_gene: TRBV6-6
j_gene: TRBJ1-5
CDR3aa: CASMSNSNQPQHF

v_gene: TRBV5-4
j_gene: TRBJ1-2
CDR3aa: CASSFVGGYTF

v_gene: TRBV6-1
j_gene: TRBJ2-7
CDR3aa: CASSDLTGGPYEQYF

v_gene: TRBV5-1
j_gene: TRBJ2-1
CDR3aa: CASSLGVVGPYNEQFF

v_gene: TRBV2
j_gene: TRBJ2-5
CDR3aa: CASSLGGGRETQYF

v_gene: TRBV19
j_gene: TRBJ2-5
CDR3aa: CASSIVGRETQYF

v_gene: TRBV4-1
j_gene: TRBJ2-2
CDR3aa: CASSPDRLGTGELFF